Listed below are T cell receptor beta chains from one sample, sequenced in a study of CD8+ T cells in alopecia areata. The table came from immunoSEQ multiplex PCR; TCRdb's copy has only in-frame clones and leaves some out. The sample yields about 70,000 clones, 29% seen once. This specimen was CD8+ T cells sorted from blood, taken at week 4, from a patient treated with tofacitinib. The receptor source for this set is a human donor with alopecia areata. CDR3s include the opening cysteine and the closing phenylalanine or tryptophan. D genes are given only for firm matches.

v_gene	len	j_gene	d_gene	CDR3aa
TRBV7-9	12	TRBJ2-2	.	CASSSTTGELFF
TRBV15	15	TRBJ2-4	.	CATSRTVLAKNIQYF
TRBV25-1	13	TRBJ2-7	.	CASSDRQAWEQYF
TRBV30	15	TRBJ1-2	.	CAWSVGSSGYYGYTF
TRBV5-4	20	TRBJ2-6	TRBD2	CASSLVLSLAGGSGANVLTF
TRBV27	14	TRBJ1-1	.	CASSPQVMNTEAFF
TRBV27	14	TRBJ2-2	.	CASSLAQDTGELFF
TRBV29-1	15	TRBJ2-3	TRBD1	CSVGTDRGESDTQYF
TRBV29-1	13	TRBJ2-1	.	CSVTAPVLNEQFF
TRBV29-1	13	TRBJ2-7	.	CSVEHGRSYEQYF
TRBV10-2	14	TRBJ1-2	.	CASSEGRENYGYTF
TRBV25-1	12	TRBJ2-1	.	CASSTDFHEQFF
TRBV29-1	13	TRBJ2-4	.	CSVLYGGEGIQYF
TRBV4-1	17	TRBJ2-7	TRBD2	CASSPNGIAGGTYEQYF